The rows below give T cell receptor beta chains drawn from one sample of a study of blood T cell repertoires in COVID-19. Produced via immunoSEQ multiplex PCR; TCRdb's table is partial and in-frame only. The repertoire has more than 120,000 clones, about 85% of them found once; the top ten carry 2.6%. Sample: peripheral blood. These TCRs come from a human donor with acute or convalescent COVID-19. The donor label of this sample is uncertain. Both conserved end residues are part of each CDR3. D genes are given only for firm matches. Size is stated for part of the rows, as once, few or many counts, or as a class when the clone is expanded.

v_call	clone_size	j_call	d_call	cdr3_aa	cdr3_nt
TRBV12-3/TRBV12-4	-	TRBJ2-7	TRBD1	CASKAGGSYEQYF	TGTGCCAGCAAGGCAGGGGGATCCTACGAGCAGTACTTC
TRBV7-2	-	TRBJ1-5	-	CASSLEGGYQPQHF	TGTGCCAGCAGCTTAGAGGGAGGGTACCAGCCCCAGCATTTT
TRBV11-2	-	TRBJ2-7	-	CASSSRQTDYEQYF	TGTGCCAGCAGCTCCAGACAGACAGACTACGAGCAGTACTTC
TRBV4-2	-	TRBJ2-5	-	CASSQVTHGGQETQYF	TGTGCCAGCAGCCAAGTAACACATGGTGGCCAAGAGACCCAGTACTTC
TRBV7-2	few	TRBJ1-2	TRBD1	CASRWTGAQDGYTF	TGTGCCAGCAGATGGACAGGGGCTCAGGATGGCTACACCTTC
TRBV5-6	few	TRBJ2-5	-	CASSLDRETQYF	TGTGCCAGCAGCTTGGATCGGGAGACCCAGTACTTC
TRBV6-5	-	TRBJ2-1	-	CASNGGNYNEQFF	TGTGCCAGCAACGGGGGTAATTACAATGAGCAGTTCTTC
TRBV5-4	-	TRBJ2-3	-	CASSSYNRRLGTDTQYF	TGTGCCAGCAGCTCCTACAATAGGAGATTGGGCACAGATACGCAGTATTTT
TRBV7-9	-	TRBJ2-7	TRBD2	CASSGTSGSYEQYF	TGTGCCAGCAGCGGGACTAGCGGATCCTACGAGCAGTACTTC
TRBV15	-	TRBJ2-5	-	CATSRDFPPQAETQYF	TGTGCCACCAGCAGAGATTTCCCCCCCCAAGCAGAGACCCAGTACTTC
TRBV3-1/TRBV3-2	-	TRBJ1-1	-	CASSQIGDNPEAFF	TGTGCCAGCAGCCAGATTGGGGACAATCCTGAAGCTTTCTTT
TRBV19	-	TRBJ1-1	TRBD1	CASSSQPRGSYTEAFF	TGTGCCAGTAGTAGCCAACCCAGGGGGTCCTACACTGAAGCTTTCTTT
TRBV19	once	TRBJ1-4	-	CASSIVSGIEKLFF	TGTGCCAGTAGTATAGTGTCGGGGATTGAAAAACTGTTTTTT
TRBV3-1/TRBV3-2	few	TRBJ2-2	-	CATLRGDTSNGELFF	TGTGCCACCCTCAGGGGGGACACTTCAAACGGGGAGCTGTTTTTT
TRBV7-2	-	TRBJ2-3	TRBD2	CASSVSGASTDTQYF	TGTGCCAGCAGCGTTAGCGGGGCCAGCACAGATACGCAGTATTTT
TRBV11-2	-	TRBJ2-2	-	CASSPWSSGNTGELFF	TGTGCCAGCAGCCCCTGGAGTAGCGGGAACACCGGGGAGCTGTTTTTT
TRBV27	once	TRBJ2-7	-	CASSIRAHYEQYF	TGTGCCAGCTCGATCAGGGCGCACTACGAGCAGTACTTC
TRBV6-6	-	TRBJ1-5	TRBD1	CASSQGQGALQPQHF	TGTGCCAGCAGTCAGGGACAGGGGGCACTCCAGCCCCAGCATTTT
TRBV15	-	TRBJ2-4	TRBD1	CATSREGGRNIQYF	TGTGCCACCAGCAGAGAAGGGGGCAGGAACATTCAGTACTTC
TRBV19	-	TRBJ2-1	TRBD2	CASMRLAGNNEQFF	TGTGCCAGTATGCGACTAGCGGGAAACAATGAGCAGTTCTTC
TRBV25-1	-	TRBJ1-3	TRBD1	CASSDPPGRTGAGNTIYF	TGTGCCAGCAGTGACCCCCCAGGTAGAACAGGGGCTGGAAACACCATATATTTT
TRBV2	-	TRBJ1-1	-	CASSLTVEAFF	TGTGCCAGCAGTCTGACAGTTGAAGCTTTCTTT
TRBV28	few	TRBJ1-2	-	CASRSSSRSGVNGYTF	TGTGCCAGCCGGTCCTCCTCGCGGTCCGGGGTGAATGGCTACACCTTC
TRBV6-5	-	TRBJ1-1	-	CASWGRWGTEAFF	TGTGCCAGCTGGGGGCGGTGGGGGACTGAAGCTTTCTTT
TRBV6-5	-	TRBJ2-5	TRBD1	CASSGTGGETQYF	TGTGCCAGCAGCGGGACAGGGGGCGAGACCCAGTACTTC
TRBV2	-	TRBJ1-4	-	CASSDGAAAEKLFF	TGTGCCAGCAGTGATGGAGCGGCGGCAGAAAAACTGTTTTTT
TRBV5-1	-	TRBJ1-4	-	CASSLVQGSGEKLFF	TGCGCCAGCAGCTTGGTCCAGGGGTCGGGTGAAAAACTGTTTTTT
TRBV18	once	TRBJ1-1	TRBD1	CASSRTGTGLTEAFF	TGTGCCAGCTCACGGACCGGGACAGGGCTAACTGAAGCTTTCTTT
TRBV3-1/TRBV3-2	-	TRBJ1-2	-	CASSQVRGEDGYTF	TGTGCCAGCAGCCAGGTACGGGGGGAGGATGGCTACACCTTC